The clone carrying this T cell receptor beta chain occurred a few times. What it binds is not known. All patients relapsed after autologous stem cell transplantation, and brentuximab vedotin exposure varied. This entry comes from a study of PD-1 blockade in classical Hodgkin lymphoma. Study context: It was nivolumab at 3 mg/kg, given intravenously every 2 weeks, that patients received. Study-wide findings and caveats: Diversity in CD4+ TCRs, unlike that measured in CD8+ TCRs, had risen significantly by C4D1.

Clones were sequenced by immunoSEQ multiplex PCR, and TCRdb holds only the in-frame ones, with some missing. The repertoire includes about 24,000 clones, roughly three quarters of them detected once, and approximately 3.5% sits in the top ten. The CDR3 spans 14 residues. V shed 4 bases, J shed 4 bases, and the junction held 6 bases outside the gene matches. Per germline, CDR1 GTSNPN and CDR2 SVGIG (reference sequence). The rearrangement links TRBV30 to TRBJ2-3; 9 bases fit TRBD2. Here the sequenced sample was peripheral blood mononuclear cells (PBMCs), taken at baseline. The source of this sequence is a human donor with classical Hodgkin lymphoma. CDR3 sequence (DNA): TGTGCCTGGATAGGCGGGGGGGCCGCAGATACGCAGTATTTT. Translating gives CAWIGGGAADTQYF.